Sequencing of this TCR beta chain was carried out in a study of T cells after yellow fever vaccination. Findings and caveats of the study: Peaking on day 5 versus 15, the secondary response was faster but weaker.

Each CDR3 protein is one row after TCRdb ran MiXCR on the 5' RACE reads. The profile shows hundreds of thousands of distinct CDR3 sequences, 15% to 20% of them singletons. This clonotype was observed a few times. The antigen is unknown. The CDR3 loop spans 14 amino acids. V lost 10 bases to trimming and J lost 0 bases, with 13 bases between them. Germline V gene sequence: CDR1 ENHRY, CDR2 SYGVKD. The sequenced sample was PBMCs, obtained before the yellow fever booster vaccination. This receptor was obtained from a man between 18 and 29 years old who received the YFV17D yellow fever vaccine. The chain links TRBV10-3 to TRBJ2-1; TRBD2 might be the D (6 bases). In DNA, the CDR3 is TGTGCCACCGGGACTCTCAGCTCCTACAATGAGCAGTTCTTC. It specifies CATGTLSSYNEQFF.